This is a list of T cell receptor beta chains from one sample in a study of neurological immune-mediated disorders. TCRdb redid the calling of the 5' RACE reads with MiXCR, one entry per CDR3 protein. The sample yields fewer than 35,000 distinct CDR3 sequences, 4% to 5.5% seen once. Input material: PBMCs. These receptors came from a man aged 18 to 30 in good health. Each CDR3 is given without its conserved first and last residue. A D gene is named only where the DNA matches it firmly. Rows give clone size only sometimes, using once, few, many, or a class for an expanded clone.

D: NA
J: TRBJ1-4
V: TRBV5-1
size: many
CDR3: ASGRGATNEKLF

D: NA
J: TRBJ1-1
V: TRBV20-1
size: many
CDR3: SARETGGANTEAF

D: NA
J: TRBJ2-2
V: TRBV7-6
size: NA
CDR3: ASSHIETNTGELF

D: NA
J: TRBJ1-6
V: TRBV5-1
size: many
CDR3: ASRLQNGNSPLH

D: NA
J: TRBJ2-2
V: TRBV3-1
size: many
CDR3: ASSQDGGRRGELF

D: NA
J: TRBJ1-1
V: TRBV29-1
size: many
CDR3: SVAPGQSTEAF

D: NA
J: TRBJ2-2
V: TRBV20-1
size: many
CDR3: SARDMAGELF

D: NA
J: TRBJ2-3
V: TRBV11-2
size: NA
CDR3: ASSSVVGTDTQY

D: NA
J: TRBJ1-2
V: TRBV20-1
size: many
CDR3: SVSVLNYGYT

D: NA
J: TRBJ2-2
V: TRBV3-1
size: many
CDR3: ASSSSEVWGRNTGELF

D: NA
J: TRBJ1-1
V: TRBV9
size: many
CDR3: ASSVGRSFVDHTEAF

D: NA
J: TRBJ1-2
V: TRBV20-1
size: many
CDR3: SARDVDGGGYGYT

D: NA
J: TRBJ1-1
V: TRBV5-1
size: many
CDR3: ASSLVAGVQGEAF

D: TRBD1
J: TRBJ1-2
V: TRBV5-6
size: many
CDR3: ASSLFDRENYGYT

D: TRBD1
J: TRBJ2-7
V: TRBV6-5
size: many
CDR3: ASSYSGQEYEQY

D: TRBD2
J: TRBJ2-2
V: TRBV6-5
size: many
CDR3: ASSYVTSGGSGELF

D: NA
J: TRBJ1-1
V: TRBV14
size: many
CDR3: ASSLRQSWGTEAF

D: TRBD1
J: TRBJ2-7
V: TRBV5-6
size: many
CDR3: ASSSGTAYEQY

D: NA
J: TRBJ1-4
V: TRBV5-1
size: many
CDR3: ASSFGQRNEKLF

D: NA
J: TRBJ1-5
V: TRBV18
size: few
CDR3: ASSPSGNQPQH

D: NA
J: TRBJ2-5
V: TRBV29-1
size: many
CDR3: SVVPQQETQY

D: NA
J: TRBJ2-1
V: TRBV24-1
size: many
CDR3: ATKKGGGDEQF